This entry is about one T cell receptor beta chain. The antigen it binds to is not known. The record has no base qualities; no much larger clone is one base away. Its CDR3 holds 13 amino acids, cysteine through phenylalanine. The only DNA kept is the CDR3, 39 bases in frame from the first base. V was cut back by 1 base and J by 11 bases, leaving a gap of 14 bases between them. CDR1 and CDR2 (SEHNR, FQNEAQ) derive from the germline V gene (reference sequence). This entry comes from a study of cytomegalovirus exposure and HLA in healthy donors (dated by TCRdb to about 2017). Broadly, across the study: A later analysis indicated that the 90 to 150 validation repertoires were generated on the platform also employed for the 600 to 750 repertoires of the first cohort. Besides the first cohort of 666 subjects, a separate validation cohort made up of over 100 different subjects was used. To predict cytomegalovirus infection status, the study brought together high-throughput TCR immunosequencing, statistical association of individual TCRs with disease status, and machine learning. The study aimed to test whether signatures of past pathogen exposure could be identified by cataloging public T cell receptors. What the work shows at the level of the full study, not this receptor alone: In vitro tests confirmed that a few of the cytomegalovirus-associated TCR beta chains recognize cytomegalovirus antigens. A later analysis found that TCRs clustered in the first cohort also tended to co-occur in the 130 or so validation repertoires, with approximately 95% of cluster scores above 0. In both the original and validation cohorts, the classifier was reported to diagnose cytomegalovirus status with high specificity and sensitivity. It was suggested by the authors that the approach could potentially be generalized to other disease states and immunological phenotypes. In the study, 164 TCR beta chains were listed as associated with cytomegalovirus. The validation cohort had no HLA typing available for a later analysis, so co-occurrence within that cohort was assessed over all 120 or so repertoires. Most TCR sequences were observed very rarely across donors, whereas some public TCRs were present in many individuals.

Library construction relied on the immunoSEQ multiplex PCR assay. The original pipeline was this. A statistical classification framework was built for diagnosing cytomegalovirus status from the catalog of TCR beta chain sequences. This is the immuneACCESS table as TCRdb keeps it, with only in-frame sequences that have V and J called. A part of the clones is gone; compared with another copy, unresolved V genes explain less than half, and the rest is unexplained. V, J and clone size are those of that table, while D and trimming were read from the DNA. This sample lists about 88,000 clones; 96% were detected once. Together, the top ten hold around 0.78% of the sample. Donors formed part of the validation cohort, which comprised 120 or so subjects and was distinct from the first cohort of roughly 600 subjects.

The V and J segments used are TRBV7-9 and TRBJ1-1; the D gene cannot be resolved reliably. The receptor comes from a young man in good health and CMV-seronegative. Material for sequencing was PBMCs. The nucleotide sequence is TGTGCCAGCAGCTTAGACGGGGTAAGCGGGGCTTTCTTT. Its coded protein is CASSLDGVSGAFF.